This TCR beta chain was sequenced for a study of blood T cells in healthy people across ages. There are 12 residues in the CDR3. Germline V CDR1 and CDR2: DFQATT, SNEGSKA (reference sequence). With a J-beta primer mix and a sample-barcoded 5' primer, a second PCR ran 7 to 11 cycles. MiXCR was run by TCRdb on the 5' RACE reads, yielding one entry per CDR3 protein. The data show hundreds of thousands of distinct CDR3 sequences, with less than 35% seen just once and 15% to 17% held by the top ten. This rearrangement joins TRBV20-1 to TRBJ1-1, with a weak D call TRBD1 (6 bases). The sequence was collected from a woman older than 75 in good health. The sequencing sample was made of blood. The CDR3, as DNA: TGCAGCGCGACAGGCCGGAACACTGAAGCTTTCTTT. Residues: CSATGRNTEAFF.